This section outlines one T cell receptor (beta chain) sequence together with its context. This receptor's antigen is unknown. It has no much larger one-base neighbor in the sample; base qualities were not kept. The germline V gene sets CDR1 to KGHSH and CDR2 to LQKENI. V is cut back by 1 base and J by 6 bases, with 6 bases in the junction unmatched. The CDR3 numbers 15 residues from cysteine through phenylalanine. The DNA shown is the 45-base CDR3, in frame from base 1. In the ViraFEST assay, PBMC were stimulated with viral peptide pools, and TCR sequencing was then used to find antigen-specific CD4+ T cell clonotypes based on their expansion. After about 9 days of culture, CD4+ T cells were isolated with the EasySep CD4+ T cell isolation kit. None of the healthy vaccine recipients had a prior SARS-CoV-2 infection, which was confirmed by nucleocapsid antibody tests that came back negative both before and after vaccination. Approximately 2 million PBMC per well were cultured in IMDM with roughly 5% human AB serum, 8.5 to 10 IU/ml IL-2 and gentamicin, plus 10 ug/ml peptides. On days 3 and 7, half of the culture medium was replaced with fresh IL-2-containing medium. Unless noted otherwise, every peptide stimulation condition was cultured in triplicate wells. PBMC were separated from whole blood using Ficoll-Paque Plus gradient centrifugation and were then either cryopreserved at -140C or used fresh. The spike proteins of SARS-CoV-2 and of the common cold coronaviruses HCoV-NL63, HCoV-OC43 and HCoV-229E were spanned by overlapping peptide pools. The QIAamp micro DNA kit was used to extract genomic DNA from the cultured CD4+ T cells.

Library generation was performed with the immunoSEQ multiplex PCR assay. TCR beta CDR3 sequencing was performed on DNA from the cultured, isolated CD4+ T cells. Per the authors' processing: Non-productive TCR sequences were removed and reads were trimmed to the CDR3 region, keeping CDR3s of at least 7 amino acids. Antigen-specific clonotypes were identified with the MANAFEST web app by comparing expansion in peptide wells against reference cultures. Positive clones required FDR<0.05 expansion versus reference and all other wells, odds ratio above 5, and frequency above 0.1% in two replicate wells. A clonotype was defined as cross-reactive if the clonotype was significantly expanded both in SARS-CoV-2 spike wells and in at least one common cold coronavirus spike condition. CDR3 similarity was assessed by Levenshtein distance with the stringdist R package, and unrooted trees were built with ape in R 3.6.1. TCRdb re-hosts the immuneACCESS table, in-frame sequences only. Its copies lack some clones; in the studies checked, an unresolved V gene accounts for under half of them, and the cause for the rest is not known. V, J and clone size reflect that table, while D and trimming were determined from the DNA. This sample is represented by about 27,000 clones; around 70% of them were singletons. The ten largest clones take up about 10% of the sample.

This entry comes from a study of vaccination effects on CD4 cells after COVID-19 (dated by TCRdb to between 2021 and 2023). For the wider study: Two doses of either the BNT162b2 or the mRNA-1273 mRNA SARS-CoV-2 vaccine were administered to participants. Altogether, around eleven COVID-19 convalescent patients and a few SARS-CoV-2-naive healthy vaccine recipients made up the full study. The Oncomine TCR Beta short-read assay on an Illumina iSeq 100 was used to sequence cultures from other donors in the study. SARS-CoV-2 spike-specific CD4+ TCR repertoires were compared before and after mRNA vaccination in COVID-19 convalescent patients and in infection-naive vaccine recipients. Overall study outcomes, separate from this receptor: At late post-vaccination timepoints, both infection-induced and vaccine-induced clones showed marked clonal contraction, consistent with waning T cell responses. The study was limited by a small number of convalescent patients and lacked early post-infection timepoints. In healthy vaccine recipients, vaccine-induced clones were almost all SARS-CoV-2 mono-reactive, with only 1 of 255 being cross-reactive with common cold coronaviruses.

Here the sequenced sample was CD4+ T cells from PBMCs cultured with SARS-CoV-2 spike peptides, taken before COVID-19 vaccination. Interpreted using the paper, the cell subset or site label stands for: SARS-CoV-2 spike overlapping peptide pool stimulation. Here the chain combines TRBV18 and TRBJ2-3; TRBD2 agrees with 8 junctional bases. The origin of this receptor is a human donor who received a COVID-19 vaccine. This receptor carries the CDR3 CASSPLSGSGDTQYF. The sequenced DNA: TGTGCCAGCTCACCACTAAGCGGGAGTGGGGATACGCAGTATTTT.